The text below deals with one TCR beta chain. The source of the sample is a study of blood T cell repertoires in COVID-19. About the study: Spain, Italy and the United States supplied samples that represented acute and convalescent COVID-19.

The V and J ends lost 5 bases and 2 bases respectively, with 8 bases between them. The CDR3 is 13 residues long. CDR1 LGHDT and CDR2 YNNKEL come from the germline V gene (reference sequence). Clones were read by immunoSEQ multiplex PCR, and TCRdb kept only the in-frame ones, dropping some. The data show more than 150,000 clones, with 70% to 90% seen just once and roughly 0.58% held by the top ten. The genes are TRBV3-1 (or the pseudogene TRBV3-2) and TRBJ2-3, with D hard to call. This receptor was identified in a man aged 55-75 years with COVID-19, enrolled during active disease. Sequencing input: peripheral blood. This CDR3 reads CASSETHTDTQYF. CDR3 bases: TGTGCCAGCAGCGAGACTCACACAGATACGCAGTATTTT.